This T cell receptor beta chain was documented in a study of vaccination effects on CD4 cells after COVID-19 (dated by TCRdb to 2022 to 2024). For the study in its entirety: Each participant received two doses of an mRNA SARS-CoV-2 vaccine, either BNT162b2 or mRNA-1273. The study compared SARS-CoV-2 spike-specific CD4+ TCR repertoires before and after mRNA vaccination in COVID-19 convalescent patients and infection-naive vaccine recipients. A total of nine to ten COVID-19 convalescent patients and a handful of SARS-CoV-2-naive healthy vaccine recipients were included in the full study. Cultures from other donors in the study were sequenced using the Oncomine TCR Beta short-read assay on an Illumina iSeq 100. What the research found in general, with its limitations: Only a small number of convalescent patients were included, and no early post-infection timepoints were available, which limited the study. Clones induced by infection and clones induced by vaccination both contracted markedly at late timepoints after vaccination, which fits with T cell responses waning over time. In healthy vaccine recipients, vaccine-induced clones were almost all SARS-CoV-2 mono-reactive, with only 1 of 255 cross-reactive with common cold coronaviruses.

The library was built by means of the immunoSEQ multiplex PCR assay. DNA from the cultured and isolated CD4+ T cells underwent TCR beta CDR3 sequencing. The study's processing was this. Non-productive TCR sequences were discarded, and reads were trimmed to the CDR3 region, with only CDR3s of 7 or more amino acids retained. Antigen-specific clonotypes were identified with the MANAFEST web app by comparing expansion in peptide wells against reference cultures. To count as positive, a clone had to show expansion at FDR<0.05 compared with the reference and with all other wells, an odds ratio above 5, and a frequency above 0.1% in two replicate wells. A clonotype was defined as cross-reactive if the clonotype was significantly expanded both in SARS-CoV-2 spike wells and in at least one common cold coronavirus spike condition. CDR3 similarity was assessed by Levenshtein distance using the stringdist R package, and unrooted trees were constructed with ape in R 3.6.1. As stored in TCRdb, this immuneACCESS dataset retains in-frame rearrangements with V and J assigned. A fraction of the clones does not appear; measured against another copy, unresolved V genes explain less than half of the discrepancy, and the remainder lacks a known reason. The DNA was the basis for D and trimming; V, J and clone size are from that table. This sample comprises about 22,000 clones, 65% to 85% of them detected only once. 12% of the sample rests with the top ten.

To identify antigen-specific CD4+ T cell clonotypes by their expansion, the ViraFEST assay first stimulated PBMC with viral peptide pools and then applied TCR sequencing. After more than 9 days of culture, CD4+ T cells were isolated with the EasySep CD4+ T cell isolation kit. The absence of prior SARS-CoV-2 infection in healthy vaccine recipients was confirmed by negative nucleocapsid antibodies before and after vaccination. Approximately 2 million PBMC per well were cultured in IMDM with 5% human AB serum, roughly 11 IU/ml IL-2 and gentamicin, plus 10 ug/ml peptides. On days 3 and 7, half of the culture medium was replaced with fresh IL-2-containing medium. Unless noted otherwise, every peptide stimulation condition was cultured in triplicate wells. Using Ficoll-Paque Plus gradient centrifugation, PBMC were separated from whole blood and then either used fresh or cryopreserved at -140C. The overlapping peptide pools covered the spike proteins of SARS-CoV-2 and of the common cold coronaviruses HCoV-NL63, HCoV-OC43 and HCoV-229E. The QIAamp micro DNA kit was used to extract genomic DNA from the cultured CD4+ T cells.

The CDR3 runs 15 residues from the cysteine to the phenylalanine. Only the CDR3 region is kept as DNA, spanning 45 bases read in frame from base 1. V was cut back by 2 bases and J by 7 bases, leaving a gap of 14 bases between them. CDR1 MNHEY and CDR2 SMNVEV were looked up in the germline V gene (reference sequence). As for this clone: Its antigen remains unidentified. No base quality information exists; no much larger clone differs at one position.

Sample: CD4+ T cells from PBMCs cultured with HCoV-229E spike peptides, taken before COVID-19 vaccination. The label giving this sample's cell subset or site can be read as: HCoV-229E spike overlapping peptide pool stimulation. This receptor chain uses TRBV27 and TRBJ2-2, with a weak D call of TRBD2 (5 bases match). This sequence originates from a human donor who received a COVID-19 vaccine. The nucleotide sequence reads TGTGCCAGCAGTTTAATAGCGACCGCAGTCGGGGAGCTGTTTTTT. The resulting protein is CASSLIATAVGELFF.